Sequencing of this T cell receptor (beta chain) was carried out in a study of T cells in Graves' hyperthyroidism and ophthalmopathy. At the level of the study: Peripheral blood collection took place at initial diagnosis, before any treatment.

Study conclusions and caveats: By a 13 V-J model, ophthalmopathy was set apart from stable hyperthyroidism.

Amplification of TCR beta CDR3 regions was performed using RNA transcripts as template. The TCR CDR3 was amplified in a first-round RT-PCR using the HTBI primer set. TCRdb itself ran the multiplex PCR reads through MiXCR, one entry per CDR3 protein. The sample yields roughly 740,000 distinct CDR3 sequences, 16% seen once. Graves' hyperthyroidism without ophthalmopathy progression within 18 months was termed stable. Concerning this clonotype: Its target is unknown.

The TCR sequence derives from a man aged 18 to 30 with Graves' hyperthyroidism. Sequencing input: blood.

CDR3 amino acids: CASHIQETGELFF. The CDR3 DNA reads as TGTGCCAGCCACATACAGGAAACCGGGGAGCTGTTTTTT. The rearrangement joins TRBV25-1 to TRBJ2-2, with D possibly TRBD1 on 5 matching bases. The V gene lost 8 bases and the J gene lost 5 bases, with 12 bases spanning the gap. Germline-derived CDR1 and CDR2 are MGHDK and SYGVNS. The CDR3 contains 13 residues.